This T cell receptor beta chain was identified during a study of blood T cell repertoires in COVID-19 (dated by TCRdb to the early 2020s). Background on the whole study: The collaborator samples originated in the United States, Italy and Spain and spanned the acute and convalescent phases of COVID-19. The prospective study material was composed of cDNA or gDNA derived from T cells, B-cell-depleted T cells, or PBMCs. Deeply sampled blood TCRbeta repertoires from subjects exposed to, actively infected with, or recovered from COVID-19 were included in the dataset. A freely available public database, intended as a resource for researchers studying the immune response to SARS-CoV-2, is where the repertoires were released. Samples came from the ongoing ImmuneRACE study (first 160 participants) plus 1,254 subjects from 6 global collaborators. Nearly every sample came with metadata listing a de-identified subject ID, COVID-19 status, age in years and sex. Where available, HLA class I and class II types were obtained from metadata supplied by the sample provider rather than from assay-based typing.

On this clone itself: Its antigen target is currently unknown. Qualities for individual bases were not recorded, and no much larger clone is one base off.

Including the terminal cysteine and phenylalanine, the CDR3 comprises 15 residues. Only CDR3 DNA is held: 45 bases, read in frame from base 1. Taken from the germline V gene, the CDR1 and CDR2 loops are MNHEY and SVGAGI. V loses 2 bases, J loses 8 bases, and the germline ends lie 16 bases apart. TCRbeta CDR3 regions were amplified from genomic DNA by means of the immunoSEQ Assay, a bias-controlled multiplex PCR. In the authors' own workflow: Nucleated cell counts per sample were estimated from amplification of reference gene primers within the assay. Sequence reads were collapsed and filtered to measure the absolute abundance of every unique TCRbeta CDR3 rearrangement. For each sample, productive Simpson clonality was calculated as the square root of Simpson's diversity index across productive rearrangements. What TCRdb holds here is the immuneACCESS table cut down to in-frame rearrangements. Part of the clones is not present; checked against another copy, under half of the missing clones reflect an unresolved V gene, and the others are unexplained. That table supplies the V and J calls and clone size; D and trimming were determined from the DNA. Counted in this sample were 110,000 to 150,000 clones; about 80% of them appeared once. Together, the top ten hold approximately 6.6% of the sample.

What the work shows at the level of the full study, not this receptor alone: How much clinical and demographic metadata was included differed by source and by participant, and the metadata was provided uncurated.

Whole blood was collected in K2EDTA tubes by collaborating institutions according to the institutions' own protocols. For TCRbeta analysis, collaborators shipped samples in one of three forms: frozen whole blood, isolated PBMCs, or DNA extracted from either of those sample types. Specimen: peripheral blood. The clonotype comes from a human donor in a cohort sampled during active COVID-19. This chain joins TRBV6-5 to TRBJ1-5; TRBD1 is possibly the D segment (5 matching bases). Here the CDR3 is given as CASSYGGEGLKPQHF. In nucleotides, the sequence is TGTGCCAGCAGTTACGGGGGGGAGGGACTTAAGCCCCAGCATTTT.